Reported below is one TCR beta chain. This entry is derived from a study of blood T cell repertoires in COVID-19. Overall study: Specimens from acute and convalescent COVID-19 originated in the United States, Italy and Spain. The cDNA or gDNA used as material had been derived from T cells, B-cell-depleted T cells, or PBMCs.

As handled by the study authors: Reference gene primers were amplified, and this amplification served to estimate nucleated cell counts. Assay: immunoSEQ multiplex PCR; the TCRdb copy retains only in-frame clones and omits some. D and trimming were read from the DNA, whereas the V and J calls and clone size are those reported in that table. Found here are approximately 210,000 clones, about four fifths of them singletons; the top ten hold about 8%. This CDR3 region has 16 residues. Germline V gene lookup returns CDR1 MRHNA and CDR2 SNTAGT. Unmatched junction bases numbered 8, after V lost 5 bases and J lost 2 bases.

The chain uses TRBV6-4 and TRBJ2-3; 9 bases match TRBD2. The sequence was obtained from a woman in her forties or fifties with active or convalescent COVID-19. The source material was peripheral blood. The CDR3 sequence: CASSSSGGGATDTQYF. The CDR3, as DNA: TGTGCCAGCAGTAGCTCTGGCGGGGGGGCCACAGATACGCAGTATTTT.